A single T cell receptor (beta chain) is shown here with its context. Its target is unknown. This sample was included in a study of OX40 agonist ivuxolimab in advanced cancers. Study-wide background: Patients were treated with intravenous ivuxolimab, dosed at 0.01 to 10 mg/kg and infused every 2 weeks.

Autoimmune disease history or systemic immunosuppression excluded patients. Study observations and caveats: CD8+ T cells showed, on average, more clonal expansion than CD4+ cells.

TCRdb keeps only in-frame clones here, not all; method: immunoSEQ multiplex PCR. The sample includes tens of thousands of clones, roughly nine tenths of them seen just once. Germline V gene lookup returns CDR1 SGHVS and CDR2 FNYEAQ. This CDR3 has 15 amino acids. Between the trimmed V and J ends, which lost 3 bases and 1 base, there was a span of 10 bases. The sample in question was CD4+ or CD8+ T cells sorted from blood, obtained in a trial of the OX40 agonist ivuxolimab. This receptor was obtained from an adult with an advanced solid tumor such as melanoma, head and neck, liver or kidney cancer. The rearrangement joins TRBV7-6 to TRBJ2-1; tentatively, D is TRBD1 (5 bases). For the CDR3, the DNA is TGTGCCAGCAGCTTGGATGACAGATCCTACAATGAGCAGTTCTTC. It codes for CASSLDDRSYNEQFF.